The TCR beta chain under discussion was sequenced for a study of T cell changes during pregnancy in multiple sclerosis. Using immunoSEQ multiplex PCR, the repertoire was profiled, and TCRdb retains in-frame clones only, with some absent. The sample holds approximately 90,000 clones; 85% to 95% are singletons and the top ten take about 0.95%. The sample consisted of peripheral blood, taken before pregnancy. This receptor was identified in a female donor with multiple sclerosis, enrolled in a pregnancy study.

CDR3 sequence (DNA): TGTGCCAGCAGCATCTATGGCGAGCAGTACTTC. Its protein product is CASSIYGEQYF. The chain joins TRBV28 to TRBJ2-7; D gene unclear. This CDR3 is built from 11 residues. Germline loops: CDR1 MDHEN, CDR2 SYDVKM. V was pared by 6 bases and J by 6 bases, with 9 bases between.